The 5 T cell receptor beta chains reported below all come from one sample, sequenced in a study of blood T cells in healthy people across ages. A sample-barcoded 5' primer and a J-beta primer mix were used in a second PCR of roughly 6 to 11 cycles. TCRdb reprocessed the 5' RACE reads via MiXCR and lists one record per CDR3 protein. The sample consists of 1.2 million to 1.5 million distinct CDR3 sequences, roughly 45% of them appearing once. The material sequenced was blood. The receptors were sampled from a woman younger than 35 in good health.

This clonotype was counted between two and nine times. The chain has TRBV20-1 and TRBJ1-5; D is ambiguous. V was trimmed by 0 bases and J by 4 bases, leaving 10 bases between them. Germline V gives CDR1 DFQATT, CDR2 SNEGSKA (reference sequence). The CDR3 sequence is 14 residues long. DNA for the CDR3: TGCAGTGCTAGAGAGGGCAGAATTAATCAGCCCCAGCATTTT. Protein sequence: CSAREGRINQPQHF.

This chain connects TRBV28 to TRBJ2-5; D tentatively fits TRBD1 or TRBD2 (6 bases each). The DNA end lines up better with TRBJ2-7; the J call may be wrong. CDR3 length: 15 residues. Germline values: CDR1 MDHEN, CDR2 SYDVKM. The CDR3 sequence: CASSLFGGQGYEQYF. The DNA for the CDR3 is TGTGCCAGCAGTTTATTTGGGGGGCAGGGGTACGAGCAGTACTTC.

This clonotype was detected only once. One junction end disagrees with the germline gene, perhaps due to a read error. The chain combines TRBV28 with TRBJ2-5, with D perhaps TRBD2 (6 bases). From germline, CDR1 is MDHEN and CDR2 SYDVKM. The CDR3 sequence is 14 residues long. The CDR3 DNA is TGCGCCAGCAATGAGAGGAGGGCCAGTTCTGAGCAGTACTTC. Amino acid sequence: CASNERRASSEQYF.

This clonotype was found a few times. The V call is TRBV11-2, the J call TRBJ2-3; D unresolved. Germline V gene sequence: CDR1 SGHAT, CDR2 FQNNGV. The germline V and J ends were trimmed by 2 bases and 4 bases, with 10 bases remaining between them. CDR3 length: 14 residues. CDR3 bases: TGTGCCAGCAGCTTATTTATCCGGGCAGATACGCAGTATTTT. Its protein product is CASSLFIRADTQYF. Filled out from reference TRBV11-2 and TRBJ2-3, the complete variable domain reads EAGVAQSPRYKIIEKRQSVAFWCNPISGHATLYWYQQILGQGPKLLIQFQNNGVVDDSQLPKDRFSAERLKGVDSTLKIQPAKLEDSAVYLCASSLFIRADTQYFGPGTRLTVL.

About this clonotype itself: A much larger clone lies a single base off, so this may be a read error. The chain joins TRBV5-1 to TRBJ2-5; 8 bases are shared with TRBD2. After removal of 4 bases from V and 5 bases from J, the junction contained 7 bases not matched to a gene. The CDR3 sequence is 14 residues long. CDR1 is SGHRS and CDR2 is YFSETQ in the germline V gene. The CDR3 DNA reads TGCGCCAGCAGCCTTAGGACTAGCATGGAGACCCAGTACTTC. Residues: CASSLRTSMETQYF.